These 4 T cell receptor beta chains share one sample of origin, sequenced in a study of T-cell reconstitution after alpha-beta-depleted transplantation in children. This sample's TCRbeta library carried unique molecular identifier barcodes. Using its own MiXCR run on the PCR reads, TCRdb lists one record per CDR3 protein. The sample lists around 960,000 distinct CDR3 sequences; around 30% were seen once. The specimen was PBMCs, mostly from graft donor cells, collected 360 days after TCRalphabeta/CD19-depleted stem cell transplant. The receptor set was obtained from a boy under three years old who had a stem cell transplant for SCID, so the T cells may come from the graft donor.

A few counts support this clonotype. J is TRBJ2-7 and V is TRBV11-2; D gene uncertain. Germline CDR1 reads SGHAT; CDR2 reads FQNNGV. V was cut by 2 bases and J by 3 bases, with 8 bases left in between. The CDR3 is made up of 13 amino acids. The CDR3 DNA reads as TGTGCCAGCAGCTTACCTCTAGTCTACGAGCAGTACTTC. This codes for CASSLPLVYEQYF.

The CDR3 DNA reads TGCGCCAGCAGCCGGGACAGGGGGGACTACGAGCAGTACTTC. Translation: CASSRDRGDYEQYF. The chain links TRBV4-1 to TRBJ2-7; the match to TRBD1 covers 11 bases. Trimming removed 4 bases from V and 3 bases from J; junction bases left unmatched: 2. The germline CDR1 and CDR2 sequences are MGHRA and YSYEKL. The CDR3 length is 14 residues.

As regards this clonotype: No DNA is shown, since the ends of the CDR3 on it are uncertain; the CDR3 is the one TCRdb lists. CDR3 amino acids: CASSFAPGTSGIF. The rearrangement joins TRBV28 to TRBJ2-1; the table names TRBD2, a call not compared with the DNA. CDR1 and CDR2 (germline): MDHEN, SYDVKM. The CDR3 spans 13 residues, counting both ends.

V usage is TRBV5-5 and J usage is TRBJ1-2; tentative D call: TRBD1 (5 bases). V lost 3 bases and J 5 bases, leaving 23 bases between the germline ends. CDR3 length: 17 amino acids. CDR1 and CDR2 (germline): SGHKS, YYEKEE (reference sequence). This CDR3 reads CASSWRRGLGGLYGYTF. DNA for the CDR3: TGTGCCAGCAGCTGGCGCCGGGGACTGGGAGGGCTATATGGCTACACCTTC.